This T cell receptor (beta chain) was sequenced during a study of blood T cell repertoires in COVID-19. For the study at large: COVID-19 samples, acute and convalescent, were from the United States, Italy and Spain. T cells, B-cell-depleted T cells, or PBMCs provided the cDNA or gDNA that served as material.

Per the authors' pipeline: Amplifying reference gene primers gave estimates of nucleated cell counts. TCRdb's copy holds only in-frame clones and misses some; the assay was immunoSEQ multiplex PCR. V and J calls plus clone size are reproduced from that table; the DNA served to infer D and trimming. The sample has fewer than 250,000 clones, about 80% seen once. Germline lookup yields CDR1 SGHTA and CDR2 FQGNSA. Trimming cost V 1 base and J 7 bases, with 13 bases left between them. The CDR3 spans 14 residues. Source material: peripheral blood. The J gene is TRBJ1-2, the V gene TRBV7-2, with D possibly being TRBD1 (6 bases). The receptor's source is a man aged 60 to 75 with acute or convalescent COVID-19. This CDR3 reads CASSLDRAKSGYTF. The CDR3 nucleotides read TGTGCCAGCAGCTTAGACAGGGCGAAGTCTGGCTACACCTTC.